These 5 T cell receptor beta chains share one sample of origin, sequenced in a study of breast tumors, draining lymph nodes, adjacent tissues. A single record per CDR3 protein comes from TCRdb applying MiXCR to the multiplex PCR reads. The table records about 100,000 distinct CDR3 sequences, around 20% of them present only once. Breast cancer patients provided tissue from their axillary draining lymph nodes. Sequencing input: axillary lymph node tissue. The receptors shown here come from a female donor with breast cancer. Some clones in this sample may be carry-over from other donors' samples.

This clonotype is a singleton in its sample. This may be a read error: a much more frequent sequence differs by one nucleotide. The chain combines TRBV5-6 with TRBJ1-5; no clear D. Germline V gene data show CDR1 as SGHDT and CDR2 as YYEEEE. The V end lost 0 bases, the J end lost 7 bases, and 11 bases lay between the germline ends. This CDR3 comprises 14 residues. The CDR3 here is CASSLGIVLQPQHF. Written as DNA, the CDR3 is TGTGCCAGCAGCTTGGGGATAGTTCTACAGCCCCAGCATTTT. The whole variable domain, remainder taken from reference TRBV5-6 and TRBJ1-5, is DAGVTQSPTHLIKTRGQQVTLRCSPKSGHDTVSWYQQALGQGPQFIFQYYEEEERQRGNFPDRFSGHQFPNYSSELNVNALLLGDSALYLCASSLGIVLQPQHFGDGTRLSIL.

This clonotype appeared a few times. V and J are TRBV27 and TRBJ2-3; maybe TRBD1 (6 bases). The CDR3 contains 14 residues. With 4 bases removed from V and 6 bases from J, the gap between germline ends came to 14 bases. The germline CDR1 and CDR2 sequences are MNHEY and SMNVEV (reference sequence). Here the CDR3 reads CASSSGQTPDTQYF. CDR3 DNA sequence: TGTGCCAGCAGTTCCGGACAGACTCCCGATACGCAGTATTTT.

This clonotype was counted at least ten times. CDR3 residues: CASRSWSEGTDTQYF. The CDR3, as DNA: TGTGCCAGCAGGTCCTGGAGTGAGGGAACAGATACGCAGTATTTT. The rearrangement links TRBV6-1 to TRBJ2-3; tentatively, D is TRBD2 (5 bases). The CDR3 sequence is 15 residues long. The germline gives CDR1 MNHNS, CDR2 SASEGT. Trimming took 6 bases from V and 3 from J, leaving 16 bases between them.

There are many counts of this clonotype. This chain uses TRBV7-9 with TRBJ2-2; D might be TRBD1 or TRBD2, each matching 5 bases. Germline V CDR1 and CDR2: SEHNR, FQNEAQ (reference sequence). The V end lost 5 bases, the J end lost 5 bases, and 15 bases lay between the germline ends. CDR3 length: 15 residues. The CDR3 region has the DNA TGTGCCAGCAGCACCGAGGGGCAGAAGACCGGGGAGCTGTTTTTT. Encoded protein: CASSTEGQKTGELFF.

This clonotype has a count of ten or more. The gene calls are TRBV3-1 and TRBJ2-5; 7 bases fit TRBD1. V trimming: 7 bases; J trimming: 2 bases; junction bases outside the gene matches: 22. CDR1 is LGHDT, CDR2 YNNKEL, per germline (reference sequence). There are 19 residues in the CDR3. The CDR3 here is CASTYHPGQDEGTQETQYF. As DNA, the CDR3 is TGTGCCAGCACCTACCACCCCGGACAGGATGAAGGAACACAAGAGACCCAGTACTTC.